In this sample, the clone carrying this T cell receptor beta chain turned up once. What it binds is unknown. This specimen comes from a study of cytomegalovirus exposure and HLA in healthy donors. Study outcomes and limitations: It was confirmed in vitro that three of the CMV-associated chains were specific for CMV antigens.

The CDR3 has 13 residues. CDR1 and CDR2 from the germline V gene are SGHDT and YYEEEE. Trimming stripped 0 bases from V and 8 bases from J, with 11 bases between. Primers for the PCR totalled 60 Vbeta and 13 Jbeta. Using immunoSEQ multiplex PCR, the repertoire was profiled, and TCRdb retains in-frame clones only, with some absent. The repertoire holds 110,000 to 150,000 clones, with 70% as singletons. Sequencing was done on a sample of PBMCs. This clonotype was sampled from a woman in her sixties or seventies in good health and CMV-seropositive. The genes are TRBV5-6 and TRBJ1-2, with a possible D match to TRBD1 (6 bases). CDR3 region: CASSLDRARGYTF. The CDR3 coding sequence is TGTGCCAGCAGCTTGGACAGGGCCAGGGGCTACACCTTC.